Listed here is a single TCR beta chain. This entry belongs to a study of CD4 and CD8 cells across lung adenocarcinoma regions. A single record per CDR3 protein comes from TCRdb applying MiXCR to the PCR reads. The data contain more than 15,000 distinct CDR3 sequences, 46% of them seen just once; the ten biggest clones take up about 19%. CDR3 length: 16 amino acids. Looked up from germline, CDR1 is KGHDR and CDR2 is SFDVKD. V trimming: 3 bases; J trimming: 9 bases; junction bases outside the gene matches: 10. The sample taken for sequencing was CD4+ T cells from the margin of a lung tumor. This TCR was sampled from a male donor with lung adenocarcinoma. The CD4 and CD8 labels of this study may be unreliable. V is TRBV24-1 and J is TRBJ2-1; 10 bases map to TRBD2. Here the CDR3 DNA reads TGTGCCACCAGTGATCCTCTAGCGGGAGATTTACGTGAGCAGTTCTTC. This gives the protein CATSDPLAGDLREQFF.